This T cell receptor beta chain was documented in a study of blood T cell repertoires in COVID-19. The wider study: The samples span acute and convalescent COVID-19 from the United States, Italy and Spain. Sources were T cells, B-cell-depleted T cells, or PBMCs; the material itself was cDNA or gDNA.

Generated by immunoSEQ multiplex PCR, the TCRdb table keeps only in-frame clones and is missing some. The sample records about 240,000 clones, roughly nine tenths being singletons. Germline loops: CDR1 SGHTA, CDR2 FQGNSA. CDR3 length: 14 amino acids. Trimming took 5 bases from V and 3 from J, leaving 11 bases between them. The TCR comes from a man aged 55-75 years with acute or convalescent COVID-19. The chain couples TRBV7-2 to TRBJ1-5, with D unclear. The material sequenced was peripheral blood. The chain's CDR3 is CASSPLGDNQPQHF. The CDR3 DNA sequence: TGTGCCAGCAGCCCACTGGGAGACAATCAGCCCCAGCATTTT.